This TCR beta chain was observed in a study of shared clonotypes between healthy human individuals (dated by TCRdb to about 2020). Context from the whole study: A couple of women and a few men aged 18 to 49 years were included in the cohort. To estimate repertoire size and how much clonotypes are shared between individuals, the study performed deep sequencing of blood TCR repertoires from a handful of healthy adults. Per donor, leukapheresis produced somewhere between about 0.94 and 9.5 billion PBMCs. To increase sequencing depth and limit assay-specific biases, different laboratories used diverse techniques to prepare libraries and sequence TCR repertoires. For each donor, CD4 naive and CD4 memory were each given three plates, CD8 naive was given two plates, and CD8 memory was given one plate. Broader findings and caveats from the paper: Even with the large sequencing depth, rarefaction of the sorted-subset datasets indicated that sequencing was incomplete. Pairwise subsampling indicated that sequencing depth was expected to affect the degree of clonotype sharing among donors. Sampling was restricted to blood, and TCR repertoires in tissue are likely to differ from TCR repertoires in blood. Because the study included only a small number of donors, the genetic and exposure-history diversity represented was limited. Naive subsets generally had larger estimated clonotype richness than memory subsets. Compared with non-shared clonotypes, the clonotypes found in all four sorted-subset donors had higher generation probabilities. Across a handful of donors, around 5.4% of naive CD4, 3% to 3.5% of naive CD8, approximately 2.5% of memory CD4, and under 0.45% of memory CD8 clonotypes were shared.

Healthy HIV-negative adults with no recently reported acute infections or vaccinations were included as donors. Every donor was a Caucasian adult residing in Nashville, Tennessee, USA. Magnetic negative selection was used to enrich CD4+ T cells, after which naive cells were positively selected on CD45RA and the negative fraction became the memory subset. After blood collection by leukapheresis, PBMCs were isolated using Ficoll-Histopaque density gradient centrifugation and then cryopreserved in the vapor phase of liquid nitrogen. Purity and quantity of every magnetically sorted T cell population were checked by analytical flow cytometry. Genomic DNA was isolated from each sorted fraction and quantified by UV absorbance on a Nanodrop 2000c. TCR CDR3 regions were amplified from genomic DNA by multiplex PCR using the deep immunoSEQ assay. Genomic DNA extracted from each cell subset was distributed evenly over all wells of several immunoSEQ 96-well plates, and each plate served as one replicate. For sorted subsets, approximately 190 ng genomic DNA, equal to some 28,000 T cell genomes, was loaded into each replicate PCR. Purified libraries were measured with a Qubit 3.0 fluorometer, size-checked on a Bioanalyzer 2100, and measured again with the KAPA Library Quantification kit. Every immunoSEQ 96-well plate was sequenced on a separate single-read 150-cycle Illumina NextSeq 550 flow cell. In the original analysis: Because the immunoSEQ output included only junctional sequences and no quality scores, the filtering could not be the same as the filtering used for full-length reads. To assign V/J genes and CDR3, sequences were annotated using PyIR, a Python wrapper for IgBLAST v1.9, with IMGT germline references. Reads with weak V/J assignments (E-value above 1e-6), missing CDR3, stop codons, out-of-frame junctions, or ambiguous translated residues were removed. A V3J clonotype was defined by an identical inferred V gene, J gene, and CDR3 amino acid sequence. The percentage overlap between two repertoires was calculated by dividing the number of shared unique clonotypes by the size of the smaller repertoire. Three approaches were used to assess repertoire richness: RTK rarefaction, the Chao1 estimator, and Recon v2.1 estimates of unobserved clonotypes. Generation probabilities were computed with OLGA for all TCRbeta clonotypes obtained by the gDNA method from several donors. Sourced from immuneACCESS, this table was stored by TCRdb with only in-frame sequences that have V and J called. A share of the clones is absent; for the studies checked, an unresolved V gene accounts for under half, and the remainder has no known explanation. V, J and clone size were drawn from that table, and D and trimming were deduced from the DNA. For this sample there are 2 million to 2.5 million clones; around 92% appear just once. The top ten hold approximately 0.39% of the sample.

Reading the germline V gene gives CDR1 KGHSH and CDR2 LQKENI. V sheds 2 bases and J sheds 0 bases, leaving 3 bases between their ends. The CDR3, from cysteine to phenylalanine, totals 13 residues. Only the CDR3 DNA is retained, 39 bases long and in frame from the first base. This clone is a singleton in its sample. Its cognate antigen has yet to be identified. A clone one base away is much larger, so this may be a read error. This sample also contains other DNA sequences that code for the same CDR3. Sequencing was carried out using naive CD4+ T cells from PBMCs. The sample's cell subset or site label, in plain terms: CD45RA+ positively selected. The sequence joins TRBV18 to TRBJ2-3, with an unclear D gene assignment. The TCR sequence derives from a man between 18 and 35 years old in good health. Some clones in this sample may be carry-over from other donors' samples. The sequenced DNA is TGTGCCAGCTCACCAGCGAGCACAGATACGCAGTATTTT. Translated, it reads CASSPASTDTQYF. With the portions outside the CDR3 filled from the reference TRBV18 and TRBJ2-3 genes, the complete variable region becomes NAGVMQNPRHLVRRRGQEARLRCSPMKGHSHVYWYRQLPEEGLKFMVYLQKENIIDESGMPKERFSAEFPKEGPSILRIQQVVRGDSAAYFCASSPASTDTQYFGPGTRLTVL.